This TCR beta chain was identified during a study of T cell responses to AZD1222 COVID-19 vaccine. Pooled in the analysis were second doses at about 4 or about 12 weeks. Method: immunoSEQ multiplex PCR; TCRdb's copy keeps in-frame clones and lacks some. The sample lists about 67,000 clones; under 90% were seen once. After removal of 2 bases from V and 3 bases from J, the junction contained 2 bases not matched to a gene. Germline assignment: CDR1 LNHNV and CDR2 YYDKDF (reference sequence). The CDR3 contains 15 residues. The chain recombines TRBV15 with TRBJ1-4; 8 bases are shared with TRBD1. This sequence was found in an adult who received the AZD1222 COVID-19 vaccine. Sequences were derived from peripheral blood, sampled 28 days after the second AZD1222 dose. CDR3 in amino acids: CATSRSQGANEKLFF. DNA for the CDR3: TGTGCCACCAGCAGATCACAGGGGGCTAATGAAAAACTGTTTTTT. Based on the CDR3 plus reference TRBV15 and TRBJ1-4, the full variable domain is DAMVIQNPRYQVTQFGKPVTLSCSQTLNHNVMYWYQQKSSQAPKLLFHYYDKDFNNEADTPDNFQSRRPNTSFCFLDIRSPGLGDTAMYLCATSRSQGANEKLFFGSGTQLSVL.